This is a list of T cell receptor beta chains from one sample in a study of post-analysis software for immune sequencing data. MiXCR was run by TCRdb on the PCR reads, yielding one entry per CDR3 protein. This sample yields hundreds of thousands of distinct CDR3 sequences, of which roughly 29% are seen a single time; under 0.7% belongs to the top ten. Sequencing was carried out using blood. The receptor set was obtained from a girl aged 5-17 years with multiple sclerosis. Both conserved end residues are part of each CDR3. A D gene is named only where the DNA matches it firmly. Clone size is given for some rows only: seen once, a few or many times, or a class if the clone is expanded.

d_call j_call v_call clone_size cdr3_aa cdr3_nt
NA TRBJ2-1 TRBV7-7 NA CANSFRIRDEQFF TGTGCTAACAGCTTCCGTATCCGGGATGAGCAGTTCTTC
NA TRBJ1-5 TRBV6-6 few CASSPRQVNSNQPQHF TGTGCCAGCAGTCCGCGACAGGTCAATAGCAATCAGCCCCAGCATTTT
NA TRBJ1-2 TRBV7-8 NA CASSQDREYGYTF TGTGCCAGCAGCCAGGACAGAGAATATGGCTACACCTTC
NA TRBJ2-1 TRBV5-1 NA CASSSQDFYNEQFF TGCGCCAGCAGTTCGCAGGACTTCTACAATGAGCAGTTCTTC
NA TRBJ2-7 TRBV20-1 NA CSARVGFPYEQYF TGCAGTGCTAGAGTAGGGTTCCCCTACGAGCAGTACTTC
NA TRBJ1-5 TRBV12-3/TRBV12-4 once CASTAAGGESQPQHF TGTGCCAGCACAGCAGCGGGGGGCGAGAGTCAGCCCCAGCATTTT
NA TRBJ2-7 TRBV4-2 NA CASSQAGNYEQYF TGTGCCAGCAGCCAAGCCGGCAACTACGAGCAGTACTTC
TRBD2 TRBJ2-1 TRBV20-1 NA CSAAIAGESYNEQFF TGCAGTGCTGCTATAGCGGGGGAGTCTTACAATGAGCAGTTCTTC
NA TRBJ2-2 TRBV4-2 NA CASSQRVSRLEIPGELFF TGTGCCAGCAGCCAAAGAGTGTCCCGACTCGAGATACCCGGGGAGCTGTTTTTT
NA TRBJ2-1 TRBV20-1 many CSAARGGSGYNEQFF TGCAGTGCCGCCAGGGGCGGGAGCGGGTACAATGAGCAGTTCTTC
NA TRBJ1-1 TRBV12-5 NA CASGFPATEAFF TGTGCTAGTGGTTTCCCCGCGACTGAAGCTTTCTTT
NA TRBJ1-4 TRBV25-1 NA CASSEWGYEKLFF TGTGCCAGCAGTGAATGGGGCTATGAAAAACTGTTTTTT
NA TRBJ2-7 TRBV5-6 NA CASSSVSSVEQYF TGTGCCAGCAGCTCGGTGTCGTCCGTCGAGCAGTACTTC
TRBD2 TRBJ2-1 TRBV7-2 NA CTSSLAGGPGSEQFF TGTACCAGCAGCTTAGCGGGAGGGCCTGGGAGTGAGCAGTTCTTC
NA TRBJ1-2 TRBV6-1 few CASTDRPGNYGYTF TGTGCCAGCACCGATAGGCCAGGGAACTATGGCTACACCTTC
TRBD2 TRBJ2-1 TRBV6-2/TRBV6-3 few CASSYLPSGTSSYNEQFF TGTGCCAGCAGTTACTTACCTAGCGGGACGAGCTCCTACAATGAGCAGTTCTTC
NA TRBJ1-1 TRBV20-1 NA CSARGLLLNTEAFF TGCAGTGCTAGAGGATTACTACTGAACACTGAAGCTTTCTTT
TRBD2 TRBJ2-5 TRBV28 NA CASSPAGNQETQYF TGTGCCAGTTCACCAGCGGGGAACCAAGAGACCCAGTACTTC
NA TRBJ1-2 TRBV24-1 few CATASRGGYTF TGTGCCACCGCTTCGAGAGGGGGCTACACCTTC
TRBD1 TRBJ2-3 TRBV6-2/TRBV6-3 few CASSYGVFGTGGTDTQYF TGTGCCAGCAGTTATGGTGTCTTTGGGACAGGGGGCACAGATACGCAGTATTTT
TRBD2 TRBJ2-7 TRBV29-1 many CSVELAGRNYEQYF TGCAGCGTTGAATTAGCGGGAAGGAACTACGAGCAGTACTTC
NA TRBJ2-7 TRBV5-1 few CASSSGGHEQYF TGCGCCAGCAGCTCCGGAGGGCACGAGCAGTACTTC
NA TRBJ2-7 TRBV20-1 NA CSASLWTGVYEQYF TGCAGTGCTAGTTTGTGGACTGGCGTCTACGAGCAGTACTTC
TRBD1 TRBJ2-5 TRBV6-1 NA CASSPVFETGGFETQYF TGTGCCAGCAGCCCCGTTTTCGAGACAGGGGGCTTTGAGACCCAGTACTTC